This T cell receptor (beta chain) was captured by sequencing in a study of blood T cell repertoires in COVID-19. V lost 1 base to trimming and J lost 6 bases, with 15 bases between them. Germline CDR1 is SGHTA and CDR2 is FQGNSA. This CDR3 has 15 amino acids. This clone appeared a single time. The protocol was immunoSEQ multiplex PCR, while the TCRdb copy is restricted to in-frame clones and leaves out a portion. The sample lists 60,000 or so clones; around 65% were seen once. The chain has TRBV7-2 and TRBJ1-2; D perhaps matches TRBD1 (5 bases). This TCR came from a woman between 55 and 75 years old who had been exposed to COVID-19. Material for sequencing was PBMCs or T cells enriched from blood (not recorded which). The CDR3: CASSLVGGGEDGYTF. The CDR3, as DNA: TGTGCCAGCAGCTTAGTAGGCGGGGGTGAAGATGGCTACACCTTC.